These 3 T cell receptor beta chains came from one sample sequenced in a study of blood T cell repertoires in COVID-19. The assay was immunoSEQ multiplex PCR, and TCRdb's table has in-frame clones only and misses some. There are about 410,000 clones in the sample; about 90% occur only once, and 0.55% to 0.75% lies in the top ten. The source material was PBMCs or T cells enriched from blood (not recorded which). The receptor set was obtained from a man younger than 30 who had recovered from COVID-19.

This clone has a handful of counts. This rearrangement joins TRBV30 to TRBJ1-6, with 7 bases fitting TRBD1. J gave up 6 bases and V 2 bases, and 7 bases lay outside the gene matches. This CDR3 is 15 amino acids long. Germline assignment: CDR1 GTSNPN and CDR2 SVGIG (reference sequence). The CDR3 region has the DNA TGTGCCTGGAGTATACCGGGACAGAGTAATTCACCCCTCCACTTT. This translates into CAWSIPGQSNSPLHF.

The chain combines TRBV5-6 with TRBJ1-3, with 10 positions matching TRBD1. This CDR3 comprises 15 residues. Germline V gene lookup returns CDR1 SGHDT and CDR2 YYEEEE. V was clipped by 2 bases and J by 7 bases; unmatched bases: 6. Written as DNA, the CDR3 is TGTGCCAGCAGCTTCCTCGGGACAGGGGTGAACACCATATATTTT. Protein product: CASSFLGTGVNTIYF.

The chain carries TRBV2 and TRBJ1-1, with D possibly matching TRBD1 (6 bases). CDR1 and CDR2 (germline): SNHLY, FYNNEI. Trimming shortened V by 6 bases and J by 3 bases, and 20 bases separated the two germline ends. The CDR3 covers 16 residues. CDR3 nucleotide sequence: TGTGCCAGCAGGACAGGACGGTCGGGGGGAGACACTGAAGCTTTCTTT. Its protein product is CASRTGRSGGDTEAFF. Variable domain in full (rest from reference TRBV2 and TRBJ1-1): EPEVTQTPSHQVTQMGQEVILRCVPISNHLYFYWYRQILGQKVEFLVSFYNNEISEKSEIFDDQFSVERPDGSNFTLKIRSTKLEDSAMYFCASRTGRSGGDTEAFFGQGTRLTVV.